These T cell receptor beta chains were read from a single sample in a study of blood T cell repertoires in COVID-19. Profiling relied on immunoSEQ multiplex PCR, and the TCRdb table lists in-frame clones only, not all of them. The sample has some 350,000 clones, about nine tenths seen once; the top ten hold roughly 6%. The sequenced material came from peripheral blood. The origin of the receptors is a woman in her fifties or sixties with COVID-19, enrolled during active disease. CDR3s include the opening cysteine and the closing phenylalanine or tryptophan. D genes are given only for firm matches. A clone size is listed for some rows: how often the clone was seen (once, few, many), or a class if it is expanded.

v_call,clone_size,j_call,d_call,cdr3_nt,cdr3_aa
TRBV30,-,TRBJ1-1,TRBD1,TGTGCCTGGAGGGACAGGGGGCGCACTGAAGCTTTCTTT,CAWRDRGRTEAFF
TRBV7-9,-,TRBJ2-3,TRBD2,TGTGCCAGCAGCCCGGGACTAGCGGGAGCAGATACGCAGTATTTT,CASSPGLAGADTQYF
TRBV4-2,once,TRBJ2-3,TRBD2,TGTGCCAGCAGCCAGCCCGGGACTAGCGCGTCAGATACGCAGTATTTT,CASSQPGTSASDTQYF
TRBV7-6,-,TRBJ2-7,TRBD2,TGTGCCAGCAGCTTAGCGCCCGCTAGCGGGGACTCCTACGAGCAGTACTTC,CASSLAPASGDSYEQYF
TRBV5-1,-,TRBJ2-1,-,TGCGCCAGCAGCTTGCAGGGTGTCGATGAGCAGTTCTTC,CASSLQGVDEQFF
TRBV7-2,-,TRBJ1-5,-,TGTGCCAGCAGATCCGGGGGGCGCAACAATCAGCCCCAGCATTTT,CASRSGGRNNQPQHF
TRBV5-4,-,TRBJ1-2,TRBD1,TGTGCCAGCAGCCCCGAGGGGGCTGGGGGCTACACCTTC,CASSPEGAGGYTF
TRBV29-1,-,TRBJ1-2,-,TGCAGCGTGGAATACTTAGGCTACACCTTC,CSVEYLGYTF
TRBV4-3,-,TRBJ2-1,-,TGCGCCAGCAGCCAAGTTTCCGGGGACAATGAGCAGTTCTTC,CASSQVSGDNEQFF
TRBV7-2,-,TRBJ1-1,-,TGTGCCAGCAGCCCCTCAGGTAATCCGAACACTGAAGCTTTCTTT,CASSPSGNPNTEAFF
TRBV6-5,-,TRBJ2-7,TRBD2,TGTGCCAGCACACTAGCGAACTACGAGCAGTACTTC,CASTLANYEQYF
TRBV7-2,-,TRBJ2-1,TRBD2,TGTGCCAGCAGCTCCCGGACTAGTAATTACAATGAGCAGTTCTTC,CASSSRTSNYNEQFF
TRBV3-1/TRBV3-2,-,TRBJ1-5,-,TGTGCCAGCAGCCTCCCCGGTATTAATAGCAATCAGCCCCAGCATTTT,CASSLPGINSNQPQHF
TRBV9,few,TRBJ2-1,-,TGTGCCAGCAGCGCCGCCAGCGATGAGCAGTTCTTC,CASSAASDEQFF
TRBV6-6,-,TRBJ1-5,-,TGTGCCAGCAGGGAACAGGGAAATCAGCCCCAGCATTTT,CASREQGNQPQHF
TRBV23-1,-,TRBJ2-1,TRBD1,TGCGCCAGCAGTCAAAAAGGGACAGAAAGAATCTCCTACAATGAGCAGTTCTTC,CASSQKGTERISYNEQFF
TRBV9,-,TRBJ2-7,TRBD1,TGTGCCAGCAGCGTAGGGACAGGGTTGCGCGAGCAGTACTTC,CASSVGTGLREQYF
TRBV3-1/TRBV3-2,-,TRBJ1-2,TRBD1,TGTGCCAGCAGCCCCGGACAGGGTCGGAATGGCTACACCTTC,CASSPGQGRNGYTF
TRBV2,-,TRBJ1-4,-,TGTGCCAGCAGGTCGACAACCCAAACTAATGAAAAACTGTTTTTT,CASRSTTQTNEKLFF
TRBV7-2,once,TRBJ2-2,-,TGTGCCAGCAGCCTTACACCGGACAGAAACACCGGGGAGCTGTTTTTT,CASSLTPDRNTGELFF
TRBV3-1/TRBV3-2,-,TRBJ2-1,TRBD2,TGTGCCAGCAGCCAACCGCCGGGACTAGACTCCTACAATGAGCAGTTCTTC,CASSQPPGLDSYNEQFF
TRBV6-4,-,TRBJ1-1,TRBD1,TGTGCCAGCAGCCCGGACAGGGTGGGCACTGAAGCTTTCTTT,CASSPDRVGTEAFF
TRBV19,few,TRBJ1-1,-,TGTGCCAGTAGTACAGGTACACACACTGAAGCTTTCTTT,CASSTGTHTEAFF
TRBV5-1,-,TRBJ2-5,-,TGCGCCAGCTGGCCCGGGATGTCGGAGACCCAGTACTTC,CASWPGMSETQYF
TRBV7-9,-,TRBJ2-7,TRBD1,TGTGCCAGCAGCTCCCGGGACAGAGTCTACGAGCAGTACTTC,CASSSRDRVYEQYF
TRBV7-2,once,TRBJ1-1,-,TGTGCCAGCAGCTTTCTGTCCACTGAAGCTTTCTTT,CASSFLSTEAFF